This is a list of T cell receptor beta chains from one sample in a study of blood T cell repertoires in COVID-19. Sequencing was performed with immunoSEQ multiplex PCR; in TCRdb, only in-frame clones are kept and a portion is missing. Among around 250,000 clones listed, 70% to 90% were seen once. Sequenced input: peripheral blood. These receptors came from a man in his late teens or twenties with active or convalescent COVID-19. Each CDR3 is given with its conserved first and last residue. Fields, in order: V gene, clone size, CDR3 length, CDR3 protein. Rows give clone size only sometimes, using once, few, many, or a class for an expanded clone.

v_call: TRBV29-1; clone_size: NA; cdr3_length: 14; cdr3_aa: CSLSLTGGNTEAFF
v_call: TRBV6-2/TRBV6-3; clone_size: NA; cdr3_length: 14; cdr3_aa: CASSSGQGTGEQYF
v_call: TRBV29-1; clone_size: NA; cdr3_length: 10; cdr3_aa: CSGRTVEAFF
v_call: TRBV2; clone_size: NA; cdr3_length: 16; cdr3_aa: CASSGPLLGGDTEAFF
v_call: TRBV10-1; clone_size: NA; cdr3_length: 19; cdr3_aa: CASSAGLEPYSEAALGAFF
v_call: TRBV19; clone_size: few; cdr3_length: 15; cdr3_aa: CASSLYSDRDTEAFF
v_call: TRBV19; clone_size: NA; cdr3_length: 15; cdr3_aa: CASSLTSTDLFEQYF
v_call: TRBV7-9; clone_size: NA; cdr3_length: 16; cdr3_aa: CASSPPPGSTNNEQFF
v_call: TRBV10-3; clone_size: NA; cdr3_length: 16; cdr3_aa: CAISDWTGGSTDTQYF
v_call: TRBV7-9; clone_size: NA; cdr3_length: 14; cdr3_aa: CASSLSIYPYGYTF
v_call: TRBV2; clone_size: NA; cdr3_length: 15; cdr3_aa: CASSDRDASGETQYF